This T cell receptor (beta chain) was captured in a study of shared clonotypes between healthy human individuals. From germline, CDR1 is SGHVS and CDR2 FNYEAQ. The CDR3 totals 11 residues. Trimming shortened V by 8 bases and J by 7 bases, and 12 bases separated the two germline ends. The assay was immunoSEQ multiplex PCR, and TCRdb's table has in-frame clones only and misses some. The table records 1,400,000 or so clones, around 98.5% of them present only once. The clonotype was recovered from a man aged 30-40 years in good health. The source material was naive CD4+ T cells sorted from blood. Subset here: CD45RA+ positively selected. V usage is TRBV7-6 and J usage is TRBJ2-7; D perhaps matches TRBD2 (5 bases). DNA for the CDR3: TGTGCCAGCGCCCTGGGAGTAGAGCAGTACTTC. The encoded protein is CASALGVEQYF.